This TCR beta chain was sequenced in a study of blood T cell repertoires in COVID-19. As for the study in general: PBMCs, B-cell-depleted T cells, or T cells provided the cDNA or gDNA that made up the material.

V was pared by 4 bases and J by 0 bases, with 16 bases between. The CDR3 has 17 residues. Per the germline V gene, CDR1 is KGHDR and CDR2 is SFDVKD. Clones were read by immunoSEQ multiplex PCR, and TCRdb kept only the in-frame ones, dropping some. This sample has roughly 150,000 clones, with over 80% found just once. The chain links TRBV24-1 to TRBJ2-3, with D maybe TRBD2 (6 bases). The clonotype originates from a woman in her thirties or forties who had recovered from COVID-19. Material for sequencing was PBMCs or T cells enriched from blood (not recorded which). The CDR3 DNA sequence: TGTGCCACCAGTGACAATAGCGCGGGGCAGAGCACAGATACGCAGTATTTT. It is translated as CATSDNSAGQSTDTQYF.